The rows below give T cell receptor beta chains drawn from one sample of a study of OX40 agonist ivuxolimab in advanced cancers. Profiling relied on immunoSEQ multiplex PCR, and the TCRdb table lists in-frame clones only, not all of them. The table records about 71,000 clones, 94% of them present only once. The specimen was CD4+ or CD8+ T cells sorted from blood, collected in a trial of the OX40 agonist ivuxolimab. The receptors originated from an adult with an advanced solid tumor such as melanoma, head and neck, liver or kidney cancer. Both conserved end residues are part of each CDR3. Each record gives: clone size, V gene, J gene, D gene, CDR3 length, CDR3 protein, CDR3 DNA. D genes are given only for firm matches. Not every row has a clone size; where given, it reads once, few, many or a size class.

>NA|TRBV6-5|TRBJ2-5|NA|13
CASTNGDRETQYF
TGTGCCAGCACCAACGGGGATCGAGAGACCCAGTACTTC
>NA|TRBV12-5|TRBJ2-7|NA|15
CASGLSPGGSYEQYF
TGTGCTAGTGGTTTGAGCCCCGGGGGCTCCTACGAGCAGTACTTC
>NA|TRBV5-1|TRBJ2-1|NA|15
CASSLGVGARDEQFF
TGCGCCAGCAGCTTGGGCGTGGGGGCGCGGGATGAGCAGTTCTTC
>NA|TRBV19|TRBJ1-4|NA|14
CASSIVRGGEKLFF
TGTGCCAGTAGTATTGTAAGGGGGGGTGAAAAACTGTTTTTT
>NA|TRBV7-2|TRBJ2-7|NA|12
CASSLNSYEQYF
TGTGCCAGCAGCTTAAACAGCTACGAGCAGTACTTC
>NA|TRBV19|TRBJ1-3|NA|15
CASSIEDVSGNTIYF
TGTGCCAGTAGTATAGAGGACGTCTCTGGAAACACCATATATTTT
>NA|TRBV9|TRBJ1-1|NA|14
CASSAEAGGVEAFF
TGTGCCAGCAGCGCCGAGGCGGGGGGCGTTGAAGCTTTCTTT
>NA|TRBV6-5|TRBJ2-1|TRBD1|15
CASSGGQGPYNEQFF
TGTGCCAGCAGTGGGGGACAGGGGCCCTACAATGAGCAGTTCTTC
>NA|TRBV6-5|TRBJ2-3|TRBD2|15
CASSYTSVDTDTQYF
TGTGCCAGCAGTTATACTAGCGTTGACACAGATACGCAGTATTTT
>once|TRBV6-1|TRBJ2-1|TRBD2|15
CASPALGLADNEQFF
TGTGCCAGCCCTGCATTGGGACTAGCGGACAATGAGCAGTTCTTC
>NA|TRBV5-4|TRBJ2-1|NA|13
CASSLRGSNEQFF
TGTGCCAGCAGCTTGCGTGGGTCGAATGAGCAGTTCTTC
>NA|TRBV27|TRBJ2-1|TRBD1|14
CASSPTGAYNEQFF
TGTGCCAGCAGCCCGACAGGGGCCTACAATGAGCAGTTCTTC
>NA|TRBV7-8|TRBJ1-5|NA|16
CASSLGRGATGQPQHF
TGTGCCAGCAGCTTAGGTCGGGGGGCGACGGGTCAGCCCCAGCATTTT
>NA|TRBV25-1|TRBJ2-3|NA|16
CEQKRSGGTDTDTQYF
TGTGAACAGAAACGTAGTGGGGGGACAGACACAGATACGCAGTATTTT
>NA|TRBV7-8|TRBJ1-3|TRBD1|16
CASSLGGQGGRNTIYF
TGTGCCAGCAGCTTAGGGGGACAGGGAGGGCGAAACACCATATATTTT
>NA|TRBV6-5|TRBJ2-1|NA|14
CASSQRGLRREQFF
TGTGCCAGCAGCCAAAGGGGCCTTAGGCGTGAGCAGTTCTTC
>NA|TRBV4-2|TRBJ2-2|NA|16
CASSQDEREWTGELFF
TGTGCCAGCAGCCAAGATGAGAGGGAATGGACCGGGGAGCTGTTTTTT
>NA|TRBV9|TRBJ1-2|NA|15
CASSVGRTGDYGYTF
TGTGCCAGCAGCGTAGGGCGGACGGGGGACTATGGCTACACCTTC
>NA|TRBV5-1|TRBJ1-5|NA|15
CASSLGGGSNQPQHF
TGCGCCAGCAGCTTGGGTGGGGGTAGCAATCAGCCCCAGCATTTT
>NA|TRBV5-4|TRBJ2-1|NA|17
CASRENRDLPQYNEQFF
TGTGCCAGCAGAGAAAACCGGGACCTCCCTCAATACAATGAGCAGTTCTTC
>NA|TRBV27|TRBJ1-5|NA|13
CASSLSGKQPQHF
TGTGCCAGCAGTTTATCCGGTAAACAGCCCCAGCATTTT
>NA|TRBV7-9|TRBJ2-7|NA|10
CFGAEYEQYF
TGCTTCGGGGCGGAGTACGAGCAGTACTTC
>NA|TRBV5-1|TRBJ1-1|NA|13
CASTLAGDTEAFF
TGCGCCAGCACGCTGGCGGGGGACACTGAAGCTTTCTTT
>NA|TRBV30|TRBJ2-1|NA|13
CAWSGLGSAEQFF
TGTGCCTGGAGTGGCCTCGGATCGGCTGAGCAGTTCTTC
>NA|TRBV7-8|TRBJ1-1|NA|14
CASSWYSRNTEAFF
TGTGCCAGCAGCTGGTACTCAAGGAACACTGAAGCTTTCTTT
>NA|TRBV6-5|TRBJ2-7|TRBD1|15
CASSLTTGRSSEQYF
TGTGCCAGCAGTTTAACGACAGGGAGAAGCTCCGAGCAGTACTTC
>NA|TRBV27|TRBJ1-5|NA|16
CASSPPGIVSNQPQHF
TGTGCCAGCAGTCCTCCCGGAATAGTCAGCAATCAGCCCCAGCATTTT
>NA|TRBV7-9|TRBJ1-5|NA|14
CASSSEGGNQPQHF
TGTGCCAGCAGCTCCGAGGGGGGCAATCAGCCCCAGCATTTT
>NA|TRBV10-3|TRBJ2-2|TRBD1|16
CAISESGTGYTGELFF
TGTGCCATCAGTGAGTCGGGGACAGGGTACACCGGGGAGCTGTTTTTT
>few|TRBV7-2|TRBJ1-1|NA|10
CASSSWGAFF
TGTGCCAGCAGTTCCTGGGGGGCTTTCTTT
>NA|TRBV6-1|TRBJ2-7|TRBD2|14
CASSASGEAYEQYF
TGTGCCAGCAGTGCTAGCGGGGAGGCCTACGAGCAGTACTTC
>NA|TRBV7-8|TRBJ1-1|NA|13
CASSLARDYEAFF
TGTGCCAGCAGCTTAGCGCGGGATTACGAAGCTTTCTTT
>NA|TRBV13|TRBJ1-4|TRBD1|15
CASSLQGALVEKLFF
TGTGCCAGCAGCCTACAGGGGGCGCTGGTTGAAAAACTGTTTTTT
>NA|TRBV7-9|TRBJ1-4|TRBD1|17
CASDQDRGLRANEKLFF
TGTGCCAGTGATCAGGACAGGGGGCTAAGGGCTAATGAAAAACTGTTTTTT
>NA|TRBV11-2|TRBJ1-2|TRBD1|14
CASSPGQGLYGYTF
TGTGCCAGCAGCCCTGGACAGGGACTCTATGGCTACACCTTC
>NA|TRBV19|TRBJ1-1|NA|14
CASSISQRNTEAFF
TGTGCCAGTAGTATTAGTCAGCGCAACACTGAAGCTTTCTTT
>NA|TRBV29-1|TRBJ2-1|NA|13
CSVAGLVYNEQFF
TGCAGCGTGGCCGGGCTAGTGTACAATGAGCAGTTCTTC
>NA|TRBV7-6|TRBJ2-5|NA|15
CASSLGDSYKETQYF
TGTGCCAGCAGCTTAGGGGACTCGTATAAAGAGACCCAGTACTTC
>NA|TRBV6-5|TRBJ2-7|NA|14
CASSPVRGSYEQYF
TGTGCCAGCAGTCCGGTGAGGGGCTCCTACGAGCAGTACTTC
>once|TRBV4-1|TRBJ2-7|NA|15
CASSQDTREPYEQYF
TGCGCCAGCAGCCAAGATACGAGGGAGCCCTACGAGCAGTACTTC
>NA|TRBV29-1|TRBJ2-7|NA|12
CSAETNSYEQYF
TGCAGCGCGGAAACAAATTCCTACGAGCAGTACTTC
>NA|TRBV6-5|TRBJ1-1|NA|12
CATQVWGAEAFF
TGTGCCACTCAGGTTTGGGGCGCTGAAGCTTTCTTT
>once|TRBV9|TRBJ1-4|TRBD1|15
CASSVAGTGNEKLFF
TGTGCCAGCAGCGTTGCCGGGACAGGGAATGAAAAACTGTTTTTT